Shown below are 23 T cell receptor beta chains from a single sample sequenced in a study of blood T cell repertoires in COVID-19. Profiling relied on immunoSEQ multiplex PCR, and the TCRdb table lists in-frame clones only, not all of them. The sample holds 250,000 to 350,000 clones, approximately 84% seen once. Sequencing input: peripheral blood. The receptor set was obtained from a human donor with COVID-19, enrolled during active disease. The donor label of this sample is uncertain.

This CDR3 reads CASSLVWASGNGGYNEQFF. The CDR3 DNA reads TGTGCCAGCAGCTTGGTTTGGGCTAGCGGGAACGGCGGTTACAATGAGCAGTTCTTC. The chain recombines TRBV5-5 with TRBJ2-1; 9 positions match TRBD2. V gave up 0 bases and J gave up 4 bases; unmatched junction bases: 14. The CDR3 contains 19 residues. Germline CDR1 is SGHKS and CDR2 is YYEKEE (reference sequence).

The rearrangement links TRBV5-6 to TRBJ1-2; 10 bases line up with TRBD1. V lost 4 bases to trimming and J lost 4 bases; unmatched junction nucleotides: 7. The V gene's germline CDR1 is SGHDT and CDR2 YYEEEE. The CDR3 is made up of 15 amino acids. The chain's CDR3 is CASSPGTGAPYGYTF. The CDR3 DNA follows: TGTGCCAGCAGCCCCGGGACAGGGGCTCCCTATGGCTACACCTTC.

The V gene is TRBV20-1, the J gene TRBJ2-3; possible D gene TRBD2, 6 bases. This CDR3 region has 11 residues. Trimming took 7 bases from V and 5 from J, leaving 10 bases between them. Germline CDR1 is DFQATT and CDR2 is SNEGSKA (reference sequence). DNA for the CDR3: TGCAGTGGGGTGGGAGGAGATACGCAGTATTTT. Translating it yields CSGVGGDTQYF.

This clone was observed a single time. The V gene is TRBV25-1, the J gene TRBJ2-3; 12 bases are a match to TRBD2. The V and J ends lost 1 base and 5 bases, in that order; junction bases with no gene match: 4. This CDR3 contains 16 residues. Germline CDR1 is MGHDK and CDR2 is SYGVNS. CDR3 DNA sequence: TGTGCCAGCAGTGAATTCTTACTAGCGGGAGGAGATACGCAGTATTTT. This encodes CASSEFLLAGGDTQYF.

Note on this clone: The junction and the germline gene differ at one end; a read error may be behind it. This chain links TRBV9 with TRBJ1-6; 7 nucleotides align to TRBD1. Germline V gene data show CDR1 as SGDLS and CDR2 as YYNGEE. This CDR3 is built from 15 residues. The CDR3 DNA sequence: TGTGCCAGCAGCGTAGGGGACAGTTATAATTTACCCCTCCACTTT. Translation: CASSVGDSYNLPLHF.

This clone was seen only once. J is TRBJ2-6 and V is TRBV28; 12 nucleotides agree with TRBD2. After removal of 6 bases from V and 1 base from J, the junction contained 7 bases not matched to a gene. The germline gives CDR1 MDHEN, CDR2 SYDVKM. The CDR3 loop spans 18 amino acids. CDR3 sequence (DNA): TGTGCCAGCAGGGCCCCGGGACTAGCGGGTTCTGGGGCCAACGTCCTGACTTTC. As protein: CASRAPGLAGSGANVLTF.

V and J are TRBV12-3 or TRBV12-4 and TRBJ1-1; D not resolved. Trimming shortened V by 2 bases and J by 5 bases, and 6 bases separated the two germline ends. CDR3 size: 12 residues. CDR3 sequence (DNA): TGTGCCAGCAGTTTACTGGCTACTGAAGCTTTCTTT. This codes for CASSLLATEAFF.

The rearrangement joins TRBV18 to TRBJ2-7; 11 nucleotides align to TRBD2. The CDR3 is 16 amino acids. Germline assignment: CDR1 KGHSH and CDR2 LQKENI. V lost 2 bases, J lost 3 bases, and 6 bases stayed unmatched. The CDR3 protein is CASSPSASGRIYEQYF. As DNA, the CDR3 is TGTGCCAGCTCACCATCCGCTAGCGGGAGGATCTACGAGCAGTACTTC.

V is TRBV7-9 and J is TRBJ2-3; 7 positions match TRBD1. V lost 3 bases to trimming and J lost 2 bases; unmatched junction nucleotides: 5. Germline CDR1 is SEHNR and CDR2 is FQNEAQ (reference sequence). The CDR3 totals 15 residues. The DNA of the CDR3 is TGTGCCAGCAGCTTCCGGGACAGCCTCACAGATACGCAGTATTTT. It specifies CASSFRDSLTDTQYF. Variable domain in full (rest from reference TRBV7-9 and TRBJ2-3): DTGVSQNPRHKITKRGQNVTFRCDPISEHNRLYWYRQTLGQGPEFLTYFQNEAQLEKSRLLSDRFSAERPKGSFSTLEIQRTEQGDSAMYLCASSFRDSLTDTQYFGPGTRLTVL.

The chain recombines TRBV30 with TRBJ1-1, with TRBD1 identical over 9 bases. With 0 bases clipped from V and 10 bases from J, the junction kept 3 bases outside the gene matches. Germline CDR1 GTSNPN, CDR2 SVGIG (reference sequence). The CDR3 covers 12 residues. The CDR3 reads CAWSVQGAGAFF. For the CDR3, the DNA is TGTGCCTGGAGTGTACAGGGGGCGGGAGCTTTCTTT.

The table lists this clone with a count of one. V and J are TRBV2 and TRBJ1-3, with D possibly TRBD1 on 6 matching bases. The CDR3 length is 15 residues. CDR1 and CDR2 (germline): SNHLY, FYNNEI. V lost 4 bases, J lost 4 bases, and 14 bases lay in between. CDR3 region: CASSASGGAGNTIYF. CDR3 DNA: TGTGCCAGCAGTGCTTCTGGGGGGGCGGGAAACACCATATATTTT.

The CDR3 bases are TGTGCCAGCAGTCTGGGACAGAGCCCTACTAACTATGGCTACACCTTC. This gives the protein CASSLGQSPTNYGYTF. The chain has TRBV27 and TRBJ1-2; the match to TRBD1 covers 7 bases. Trimming took 5 bases from V and 0 from J; bases not matched to a gene: 9. The CDR3 spans 16 residues. CDR1 is MNHEY and CDR2 is SMNVEV in the germline V gene (reference sequence).

The rearrangement joins TRBV7-3 to TRBJ2-6, with 13 bases lining up with TRBD2. The germline CDR1 and CDR2 sequences are SGHTA and FQGTGA. The J segment lost 3 bases and the V segment lost 5 bases, leaving 7 bases of the junction unmatched. The CDR3 has 18 residues. CDR3 bases: TGTGCCAGCAGCCCTTCTAGACTAGCGGGAGGTGGGGCCAACGTCCTGACTTTC. As protein: CASSPSRLAGGGANVLTF. Full variable domain (rest looked up from reference TRBV7-3 and TRBJ2-6): GAGVSQTPSNKVTEKGKYVELRCDPISGHTALYWYRQSLGQGPEFLIYFQGTGAADDSGLPNDRFFAVRPEGSVSTLKIQRTERGDSAVYLCASSPSRLAGGGANVLTFGAGSRLTVL.

The CDR3 bases are TGTGCCAGCAGCCAAGAAGGCGGGAGTAATATCGGGGAGCTGTTTTTT. The encoded protein is CASSQEGGSNIGELFF. This sequence joins TRBV3-1 (or the pseudogene TRBV3-2) and TRBJ2-2, with TRBD2 identical over 7 bases. This CDR3 comprises 16 residues. Trimming at V came to 0 bases and at J to 7 bases, leaving 8 bases not matched to a gene. Germline V gene data show CDR1 as LGHDT and CDR2 as YNNKEL (reference sequence).

This clone was seen a few times. V gene TRBV28 combines with J gene TRBJ1-5; D is perhaps TRBD1 (6 bases). Germline assignment: CDR1 MDHEN and CDR2 SYDVKM. CDR3 length: 16 residues. V lost 7 bases, J lost 7 bases, and 23 bases lay in between. CDR3 in DNA: TGTGCCAGCACCGTTAGGGGGAAGGGGGAAGGCCAGCCCCAGCATTTT. Its protein product is CASTVRGKGEGQPQHF.

This clone was seen a single time. The chain combines TRBV29-1 with TRBJ1-1; 9 nucleotides agree with TRBD1. The germline V gene encodes CDR1 SQVTM and CDR2 ANQGSEA. The CDR3 consists of 13 residues. J gave up 5 bases and V 7 bases, and 8 bases lay outside the gene matches. In DNA, the CDR3 is TGCAGCGCCCAAGTTGACAGGGGGACTGAAGCTTTCTTT. Protein product: CSAQVDRGTEAFF.

CDR3: CANGGAGNTIYF. The CDR3 DNA follows: TGTGCCAACGGGGGGGCAGGAAACACCATATATTTT. V gene TRBV12-3 or TRBV12-4 combines with J gene TRBJ1-3, with TRBD1 as a possible D gene (6 bases). The germline V and J ends were trimmed by 10 bases and 4 bases, with 11 bases remaining between them. The CDR3 consists of 12 residues.

V usage is TRBV6-2 or TRBV6-3 and J usage is TRBJ1-5; 9 nucleotides agree with TRBD1. Per germline, CDR1 MNHEY and CDR2 SVGEGT. Trimming removed 5 bases from V and 3 bases from J; junction bases left unmatched: 5. The CDR3 covers 15 residues. CDR3: CASSKRTGVNQPQHF. CDR3 DNA sequence: TGTGCCAGCAGTAAAAGGACAGGGGTCAATCAGCCCCAGCATTTT.

The chain recombines TRBV28 with TRBJ1-1, with D perhaps matching TRBD1 (5 bases). CDR3 length equals 20 residues. Trimming removed 3 bases at V and 4 bases at J, with 30 bases between. Germline CDR1 reads MDHEN; CDR2 reads SYDVKM. The CDR3 bases are TGTGCCAGCAGTTTTTTCCAGGGCCTTCTTTTCACGGTTGGTAGCACTGAAGCTTTCTTT. Amino acids: CASSFFQGLLFTVGSTEAFF.

This clone was seen at least ten times. The chain uses TRBV7-2 and TRBJ2-3, with D tentatively TRBD1 (6 bases). CDR1 is SGHTA, CDR2 FQGNSA, per germline. There are 16 residues in the CDR3. V was cut by 3 bases and J by 0 bases, with 13 bases left in between. The CDR3 DNA sequence: TGTGCCAGCAGCTTGGGGGCTAGGGCTAGCACAGATACGCAGTATTTT. Protein sequence: CASSLGARASTDTQYF.

V is TRBV7-2 and J is TRBJ2-1; 7 bases are a match to TRBD2. CDR1 SGHTA and CDR2 FQGNSA come from the germline V gene. V lost 8 bases, J lost 6 bases, and 22 bases stayed unmatched. The CDR3 length is 18 residues. The CDR3: CASYNVGEWEGLSNEQFF. The CDR3 DNA reads TGTGCCAGCTATAACGTGGGGGAGTGGGAGGGCTTGAGCAATGAGCAGTTCTTC.

V and J are TRBV30 and TRBJ2-1; TRBD2 matches 8 bases. CDR1 GTSNPN and CDR2 SVGIG come from the germline V gene (reference sequence). Trimming at V came to 1 base and at J to 2 bases, leaving 1 base not matched to a gene. The CDR3 has 14 amino acids. The CDR3 sequence: CAWSGLAPYNEQFF. The CDR3 nucleotides read TGTGCCTGGAGTGGACTAGCGCCCTACAATGAGCAGTTCTTC.

This chain uses TRBV3-1 (or the pseudogene TRBV3-2) with TRBJ2-7; TRBD1 agrees at 9 bases. Losses at the gene ends were 4 bases for V and 2 bases for J; bases not matched to a gene: 9. The length of the CDR3 is 16 residues. CDR1 and CDR2 from the germline V gene are LGHDT and YNNKEL (reference sequence). The CDR3 here is CASSPFPRQGAYEQYF. In nucleotides, the CDR3 is TGTGCCAGCAGCCCTTTTCCGAGACAGGGGGCCTACGAGCAGTACTTC.